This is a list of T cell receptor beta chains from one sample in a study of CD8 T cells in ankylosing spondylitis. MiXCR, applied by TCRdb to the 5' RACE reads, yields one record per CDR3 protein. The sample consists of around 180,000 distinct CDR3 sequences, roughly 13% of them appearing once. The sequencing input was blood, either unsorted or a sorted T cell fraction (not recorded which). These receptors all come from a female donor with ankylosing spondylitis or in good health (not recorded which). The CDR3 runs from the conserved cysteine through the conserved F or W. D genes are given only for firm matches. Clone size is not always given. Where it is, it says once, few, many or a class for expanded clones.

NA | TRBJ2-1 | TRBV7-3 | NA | TGTGCCAGCAGCTTAAGTCGGCACAATGAGCAGTTCTTC | CASSLSRHNEQFF
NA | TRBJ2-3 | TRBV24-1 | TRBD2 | TGTGCCACCAGTGATCCGGGGAGGGCGGCCAGCACAGATACGCAGTATTTT | CATSDPGRAASTDTQYF
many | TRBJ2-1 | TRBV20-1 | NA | TGCAGTGCTGATACGGGCCGATCCTACAATGAGCAGTTCTTC | CSADTGRSYNEQFF
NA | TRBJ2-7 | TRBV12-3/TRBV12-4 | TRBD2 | TGTGCCAGCAGCAACACTAGCGGTAACCACTACGAGCAGTACTTC | CASSNTSGNHYEQYF
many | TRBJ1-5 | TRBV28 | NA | TGTGCCAGCAGTCCCATGGGGCGTCAGCCCCAGCATTTT | CASSPMGRQPQHF
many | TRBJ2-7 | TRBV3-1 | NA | TGTGCCAGCAGCCAGTCCTACGAGCAGTACTTC | CASSQSYEQYF
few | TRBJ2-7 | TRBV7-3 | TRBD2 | TGTGCCAGCAGCTTAATACCGCTCGGGACTAGCGGGAAAGTGGACGAGCAGTACTTC | CASSLIPLGTSGKVDEQYF
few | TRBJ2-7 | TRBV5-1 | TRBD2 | TGCGCCAGTACGCCCTACTCTAGCGGGAACTCCTACGAGCAGTACTTC | CASTPYSSGNSYEQYF
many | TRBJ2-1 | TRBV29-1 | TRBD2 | TGCAGCGTCGCCGGGACTAGCGGGGACATTAGCTCCTACAATGAGCAGTTCTTC | CSVAGTSGDISSYNEQFF
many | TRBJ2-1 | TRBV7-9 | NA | TGTGCCAGCAGCCTCTCCTACAATGAGCAGTTCTTC | CASSLSYNEQFF
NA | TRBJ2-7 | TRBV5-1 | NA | TGCGCCAGCAGCTTGGAAGATCAGGTGACCTACGAGCAGTACTTC | CASSLEDQVTYEQYF
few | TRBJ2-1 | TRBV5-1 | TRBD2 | TGCGCCAGCAGCCTGGGACTACTCAATGAGCAGTTCTTC | CASSLGLLNEQFF
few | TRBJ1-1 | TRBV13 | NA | TGTGCCAGCAGCTTCGGGGGGGGAAGGGGCACTGAAGCTTTCTTT | CASSFGGGRGTEAFF
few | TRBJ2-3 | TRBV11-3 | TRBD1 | TGTGCCAGCAGCCCCGGGACAGGGAGCACAGATACGCAGTATTTT | CASSPGTGSTDTQYF
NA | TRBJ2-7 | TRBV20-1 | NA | TGCAGTGCTAGAGATTTAGGGGCCTACGAGCAGTACTTC | CSARDLGAYEQYF
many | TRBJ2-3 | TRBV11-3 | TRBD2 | TGTGCCAGCAGCTTAAGGCCTAGCGGGAGTTCAGATACGCAGTATTTT | CASSLRPSGSSDTQYF
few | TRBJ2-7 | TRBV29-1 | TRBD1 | TGCAGCGTTGGGGACAGGGGGCTAGGAGAGCAGTACTTC | CSVGDRGLGEQYF
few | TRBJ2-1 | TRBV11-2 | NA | TGTGCCAGCAGGCCGCTAGCGGCAGGGGGCAATGAGCAGTTCTTC | CASRPLAAGGNEQFF
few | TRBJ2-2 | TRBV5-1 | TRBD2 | TGCGCCAGCAGCTTGCGGGCTAGCGGGAGGTCGAGCACCGGGGAGCTGTTTTTT | CASSLRASGRSSTGELFF
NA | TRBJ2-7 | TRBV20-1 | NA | TGCAGTGCTAGAGTATTTCAGGGACCCTACGAGCAGTACTTC | CSARVFQGPYEQYF
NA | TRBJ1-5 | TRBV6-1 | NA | TGTGCCAGCAGTGAGGGACCGTATAGCAATCAGCCCCAGCATTTT | CASSEGPYSNQPQHF
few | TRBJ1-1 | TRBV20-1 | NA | TGCAGTGCTACGGCAGACGGGGTAATGAACACTGAAGCTTTCTTT | CSATADGVMNTEAFF
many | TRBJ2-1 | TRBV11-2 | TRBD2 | TGTGCCAGCAGCGATCCCATGACGGGAGCGGGAGGGCTAAATGAGCAGTTCTTC | CASSDPMTGAGGLNEQFF
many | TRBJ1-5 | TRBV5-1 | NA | TGCGCCAGCAGCTTTGACGGTAGCAATCAGCCCCAGCATTTT | CASSFDGSNQPQHF
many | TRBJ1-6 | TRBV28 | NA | TGTGCCAGCAGTTCCCAGGGTGTCTCCTATAATTCACCCCTCCACTTT | CASSSQGVSYNSPLHF
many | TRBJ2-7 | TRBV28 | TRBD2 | TGTGCCAGCAGTTCCTATTCACCGGGACTAGCGGGGCGGAGTATTTACGAGCAGTACTTC | CASSSYSPGLAGRSIYEQYF